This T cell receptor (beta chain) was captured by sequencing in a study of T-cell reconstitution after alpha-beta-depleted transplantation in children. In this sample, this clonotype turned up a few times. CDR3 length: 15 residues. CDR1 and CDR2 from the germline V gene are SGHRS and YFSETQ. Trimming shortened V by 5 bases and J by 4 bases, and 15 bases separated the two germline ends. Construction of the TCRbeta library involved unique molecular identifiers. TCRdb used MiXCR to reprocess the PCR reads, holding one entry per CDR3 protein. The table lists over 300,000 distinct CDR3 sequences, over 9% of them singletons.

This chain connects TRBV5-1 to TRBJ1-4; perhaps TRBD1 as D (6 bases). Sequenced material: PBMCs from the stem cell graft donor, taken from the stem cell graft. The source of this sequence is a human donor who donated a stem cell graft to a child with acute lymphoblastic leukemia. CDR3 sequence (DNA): TGCGCCAGCAGGGCGGCAGGGGCTCTTAATGAAAAACTGTTTTTT. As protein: CASRAAGALNEKLFF.